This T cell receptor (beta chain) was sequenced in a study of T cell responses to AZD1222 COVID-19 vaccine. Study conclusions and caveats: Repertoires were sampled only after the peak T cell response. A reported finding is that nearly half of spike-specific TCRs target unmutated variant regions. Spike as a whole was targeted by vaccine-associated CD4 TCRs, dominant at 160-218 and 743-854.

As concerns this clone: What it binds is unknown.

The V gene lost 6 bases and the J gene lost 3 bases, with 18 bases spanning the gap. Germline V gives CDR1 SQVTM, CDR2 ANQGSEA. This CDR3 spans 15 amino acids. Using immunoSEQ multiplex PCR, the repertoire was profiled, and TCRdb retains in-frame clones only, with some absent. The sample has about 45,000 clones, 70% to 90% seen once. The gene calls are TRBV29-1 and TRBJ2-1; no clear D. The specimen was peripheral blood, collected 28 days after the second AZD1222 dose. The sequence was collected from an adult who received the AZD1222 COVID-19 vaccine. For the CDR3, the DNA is TGCAGCGTAGGAGACCCCGCCGGATACTACAATGAGCAGTTCTTC. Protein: CSVGDPAGYYNEQFF.